These T cell receptor beta chains were read from a single sample in a study of T cell repertoires in cytomegalovirus infection. TCRdb passed the reads through MiXCR, listing each CDR3 protein once. The sample has 250,000 or so distinct CDR3 sequences; about 17% are singletons. Sequencing was performed on CD8+ T cells from PBMCs. The receptors come from a human donor in good health (CMV status not recorded). Some clones in this sample may be carry-over from other donors' samples. Each CDR3 is given with its conserved first and last residue. The D gene is left open where the match is weak. Clone sizes are given selectively: once, few, many, or a class where the clone is expanded.

j_call v_call clone_size d_call cdr3_aa cdr3_nt
TRBJ1-3 TRBV11-2 many . CASSAGGPISGNTIYF TGTGCCAGCAGCGCCGGTGGCCCGATATCCGGAAACACCATATATTTT
TRBJ2-5 TRBV5-6 few . CASSLAGTTIQETQYF TGTGCCAGCAGCTTGGCCGGGACCACAATACAAGAGACCCAGTACTTC
TRBJ1-1 TRBV25-1 few . CASRGRSGRRGNLNTEAFF TGTGCCAGCAGGGGTCGATCGGGGCGCCGGGGTAATCTGAACACTGAAGCTTTCTTT
TRBJ1-1 TRBV9 . . CASSPPPVRTSTEAFF TGTGCCAGCAGCCCACCCCCGGTCCGTACAAGCACTGAAGCTTTCTTT
TRBJ2-3 TRBV28 . . CASSPGGARPDTQYF TGTGCCAGCAGCCCGGGGGGCGCCCGGCCAGATACGCAGTATTTT
TRBJ2-7 TRBV7-8 many TRBD1 CASSTGQVYEQYF TGTGCCAGCAGCACCGGACAGGTCTACGAGCAGTACTTC
TRBJ2-7 TRBV6-5 . TRBD2 CASSRGGGNEQYF TGTGCCAGCAGTCGGGGGGGGGGCAACGAGCAGTACTTC
TRBJ2-5 TRBV28 . . CASSLELWDTLQETQYF TGTGCCAGCAGTTTAGAATTGTGGGACACACTACAAGAGACCCAGTACTTC
TRBJ1-1 TRBV5-6 few TRBD1 CASSLSGTGYSEAFF TGTGCCAGCAGCCTCTCCGGGACAGGTTATAGTGAAGCTTTCTTT
TRBJ1-6 TRBV28 few . CASSFHISSYNSPLHF TGTGCCAGCAGTTTTCACATTAGCTCCTATAATTCACCCCTCCACTTT
TRBJ2-7 TRBV2 few . CATKTVSYEQYF TGTGCCACCAAGACAGTCTCCTACGAGCAGTACTTC
TRBJ2-7 TRBV6-2/TRBV6-3 . TRBD2 CASSYPIAGDYEQYF TGTGCCAGCAGTTACCCTATAGCGGGGGACTACGAGCAGTACTTC
TRBJ1-3 TRBV20-1 . . CSAREEGSGNTIYF TGCAGTGCTAGAGAGGAGGGCTCTGGAAACACCATATATTTT
TRBJ2-1 TRBV10-2 few . CASSGGILTPAEQFF TGCGCCAGCAGTGGAGGGATTCTGACCCCCGCTGAGCAGTTCTTC
TRBJ2-7 TRBV7-2 many TRBD2 CASSLSGGPEEQYF TGTGCCAGCAGCTTGAGCGGGGGGCCCGAGGAGCAGTACTTC
TRBJ1-6 TRBV6-2/TRBV6-3 many TRBD1 CASSYIGRNIVGTGLSGSPLHF TGTGCCAGCAGTTACATCGGACGTAACATTGTGGGGACAGGCTTATCGGGTTCACCCCTCCACTTT
TRBJ1-2 TRBV5-6 . . CASSLGPDTNYGYTF TGTGCCAGCAGCTTGGGCCCCGATACTAACTATGGCTACACCTTC
TRBJ2-7 TRBV24-1 many . CATDTYEQYF TGTGCCACGGACACCTACGAGCAGTACTTC
TRBJ2-1 TRBV6-5 many . CASSYGPVGDIAYNEQFF TGTGCCAGCAGTTACGGGCCGGTCGGAGACATAGCCTACAATGAGCAGTTCTTC
TRBJ1-6 TRBV20-1 . . CSAREGTGSPLHF TGCAGTGCTAGAGAGGGGACGGGTTCACCCCTCCACTTT
TRBJ2-3 TRBV7-2 many . CASSRGTEESTDTQYF TGTGCCAGCAGCCGGGGGACGGAGGAAAGCACAGATACGCAGTATTTT
TRBJ2-3 TRBV6-4 . . CASSEEARITDTQYF TGTGCCAGCAGTGAAGAGGCCCGCATCACAGATACGCAGTATTTT
TRBJ1-1 TRBV6-2/TRBV6-3 few TRBD1 CASSTGATEAFF TGTGCCAGCAGCACAGGGGCCACTGAAGCTTTCTTT
TRBJ1-1 TRBV7-6 . . CASSLGPIGGMNTEAFF TGTGCCAGCAGCTTAGGACCGATAGGGGGGATGAACACTGAAGCTTTCTTT
TRBJ2-7 TRBV4-2 . TRBD2 CASSQDFLAGSGYDQYF TGTGCCAGCAGCCAAGATTTCCTAGCGGGCTCAGGCTACGATCAGTACTTC
TRBJ2-5 TRBV20-1 few TRBD2 CSARVSGDQETQYF TGCAGTGCTAGGGTCAGCGGGGATCAAGAGACCCAGTACTTC
TRBJ2-3 TRBV9 few . CASSGPYQTPTDTQYF TGTGCCAGCAGCGGACCTTACCAGACCCCCACAGATACGCAGTATTTT
TRBJ2-3 TRBV10-2 many TRBD2 CASSERRVAGGKPTDTQYF TGCGCCAGCAGTGAGAGGAGAGTAGCGGGGGGTAAACCCACAGATACGCAGTATTTT
TRBJ2-1 TRBV28 many . CASSSGGLSYNEQFF TGTGCCAGCAGCAGTGGGGGGTTGTCCTACAATGAGCAGTTCTTC
TRBJ2-7 TRBV4-1 . . CASSQEPSEQYF TGCGCCAGCAGCCAAGAGCCATCAGAGCAGTACTTC
TRBJ2-7 TRBV7-9 . TRBD1 CASSERDRAVYEQYF TGTGCCAGCAGCGAAAGAGACAGGGCGGTCTACGAGCAGTACTTC
TRBJ2-1 TRBV6-4 . . CASSDASDEQFF TGTGCCAGCAGTGACGCGTCAGATGAGCAGTTCTTC
TRBJ1-2 TRBV20-1 few TRBD1 CSATPMTGGTEGYTF TGCAGTGCTACCCCTATGACAGGGGGCACAGAGGGCTACACCTTC
TRBJ2-7 TRBV11-2 many . CASSLGLGESYEQYF TGTGCCAGCAGCTTAGGATTGGGCGAGTCCTACGAGCAGTACTTC
TRBJ2-7 TRBV5-1 . TRBD2 CASSVAGELYEQYF TGCGCCAGCAGCGTAGCGGGGGAACTCTACGAGCAGTACTTC
TRBJ1-1 TRBV6-2/TRBV6-3 . . CASSLSPTLNTEAFF TGTGCCAGCAGTCTTTCCCCGACTCTAAACACTGAAGCTTTCTTT
TRBJ1-1 TRBV6-6 few . CASSIPGLGAGAEAFF TGTGCCAGCAGTATCCCAGGATTGGGGGCAGGGGCTGAAGCTTTCTTT
TRBJ2-1 TRBV7-9 . TRBD2 CASLRPGLGPVNEQFF TGTGCCAGCCTCCGCCCGGGACTAGGCCCGGTCAATGAGCAGTTCTTC
TRBJ2-1 TRBV7-8 many . CASSEGGGMREQFF TGTGCCAGCAGCGAAGGGGGGGGAATGCGTGAGCAGTTCTTC
TRBJ2-3 TRBV28 few TRBD2 CASRGLAGGPYSDTQYF TGTGCCAGCAGGGGTCTAGCGGGGGGGCCTTATTCCGATACGCAGTATTTT
TRBJ2-1 TRBV11-2 many TRBD2 CASSWETGTSGESAYNEQFF TGTGCCAGCAGCTGGGAGACCGGGACTAGCGGGGAATCCGCCTACAATGAGCAGTTCTTC
TRBJ1-2 TRBV4-1 many TRBD1 CASSRLQGDNYGYTF TGCGCCAGCAGCCGACTACAGGGGGACAACTATGGCTACACCTTC
TRBJ2-1 TRBV11-1 many TRBD1 CASSSGQEKNNEQFF TGTGCCAGCAGCTCGGGACAGGAAAAAAACAATGAGCAGTTCTTC
TRBJ1-1 TRBV14 . . CASSQVTGITEAFF TGTGCCAGCAGCCAAGTCACAGGGATCACTGAAGCTTTCTTT
TRBJ2-2 TRBV7-9 few TRBD1 CASSPVYDRGRPGELFF TGTGCCAGCAGCCCCGTCTACGACAGGGGGCGCCCCGGGGAGCTGTTTTTT
TRBJ1-1 TRBV4-1 many TRBD1 CASSQPGTVMNTEAFF TGCGCCAGCAGCCAACCCGGGACAGTCATGAACACTGAAGCTTTCTTT